This TCR beta chain originates from a study of T cells after posttransplantation cyclophosphamide. Whole-study findings and limits: Later blood repertoires were often dominated by clones from the donor CD8+ memory compartment. Blood and skin or GI T cell repertoires showed limited TRB overlap. After PTCy, TRB diversity resembled that of CNI/methotrexate controls.

Method: immunoSEQ multiplex PCR; TCRdb's copy keeps in-frame clones and lacks some. Of more than 30,000 clones listed, about 89% were seen once; the top ten hold just under 0.25%. Of note for this clone: Its specificity is unknown.

CDR1 and CDR2 from the germline V gene are SGHDN and FVKESK. This CDR3 has 18 residues. The ends lost 1 base at V and 3 bases at J; junction bases unmatched: 10. The naive gate required viable CD3+CD4+ or CD3+CD8+ cells with CCR7+CD45RA+CD45RO-CD95-CD27+CD28+ phenotype. V and J are TRBV14 and TRBJ2-1; TRBD2 matches at 9 bases. Sequencing used naive CD4+ T cells sorted from PBMCs. The TCR comes from a woman between 55 and 75 years old in good health, CMV-negative, and a related stem cell transplant donor. The CDR3 protein is CASSQVGRGGLFYNEQFF. DNA of the CDR3: TGTGCCAGCAGCCAAGTAGGGCGGGGGGGCCTCTTCTACAATGAGCAGTTCTTC.